This TCR beta chain was captured by sequencing in a study of human T cells and chemical hapten exposure. Time point described: patch test 1, 2 weeks after DPC sensitization. The treatment was: therapeutic diphenylcyclopropenone sensitization with weekly scalp DPC. Trimming took off 3 bases at V and 13 bases at J, with 18 bases between the two ends. The CDR3 sequence is 12 residues long. Germline lookup yields CDR1 DFQATT and CDR2 SNEGSKA (reference sequence). Under the authors' procedure: Ranging from roughly 23,224 to 700,000, TCR counts per sample had a median value of around 94,000. TCRdb reprocessed the RACE reads via MiXCR and lists one record per CDR3 protein. These V and J calls originate from TCRdb's pipeline instead of the authors' own analysis. The data hold 70,000 to 100,000 distinct CDR3 sequences, with roughly 7.1% observed a single time.

This clonotype was obtained from a young woman with alopecia areata. Some clones in this sample may be carry-over from other donors' samples. This chain links TRBV20-1 with TRBJ1-2; tentative D call: TRBD1 (5 bases). The source material was whole blood, sampled in connection with sensitization to the hapten diphenylcyclopropenone (DPC). The chain's CDR3 is CSASSRGGSGTF. CDR3 nucleotides: TGCAGTGCTAGTTCCCGGGGGGGGTCGGGCACCTTC.